This T cell receptor (beta chain) stems from a study of blood T cell repertoires in COVID-19. Per the original data handling: Nucleated cell number was recorded as an estimate derived from reference gene primer amplification. The table came from immunoSEQ multiplex PCR; TCRdb's copy has only in-frame clones and leaves some out. V and J calls and clone size are those listed in that table; D and trimming were worked out from the DNA. This sample has fewer than 90,000 clones; nearly 95% occur once, and the top ten carry approximately 4.2%. CDR1 PRHDT and CDR2 FYEKMQ come from the germline V gene (reference sequence). The CDR3 totals 15 residues. V lost 4 bases and J lost 0, with 10 bases in between.

This clonotype originated in a human donor with active COVID-19. The donor label of this sample is uncertain. Sequenced material: peripheral blood. The rearrangement links TRBV13 to TRBJ2-1; no firm D call. CDR3 loop: CASSSRQASYNEQFF. The CDR3 DNA sequence: TGTGCCAGCAGCTCCCGACAAGCCTCCTACAATGAGCAGTTCTTC.